This entry concerns a single T cell receptor beta chain. Some clones are missing from TCRdb's copy, which holds only in-frame ones; the method was immunoSEQ multiplex PCR. The record lists some 40,000 clones, of which the ten most abundant hold around 6%. The sample originates from a study of T cells in women clearing cervical HPV infection. The overall study: Case blood was drawn when the lesion was first found; control blood after infection became undetectable.

This TCR was recovered from a woman between 18 and 70 years old with a cervical HPV16 infection that either progressed to CIN3+ or cleared (not recorded which). Source material: blood buffy coat.

The part of the CDR3 DNA that was read is TGTGCCAGCAGCCGAGAGGGCGGGGCT. Translating it yields CASSREGGA. The whole CDR3 protein is CASSREGGAQYF. This chain joins TRBV7-6 and TRBJ2-4, with D possibly TRBD2 on 6 matching bases. From the germline J gene comes the end of the CDR3, since the read stops 3 residues before it. The germline gives CDR1 SGHVS, CDR2 FNYEAQ. The CDR3 runs to 12 residues. The full variable domain, completed using reference TRBV7-6 and TRBJ2-4, is GAGVSQSPRYKVTKRGQDVALRCDPISGHVSLYWYRQALGQGPEFLTYFNYEAQQDKSGLPNDRFSAERPEGSISTLTIQRTEQRDSAMYRCASSREGGAQYFGAGTRLSVL.